This TCR beta chain was identified during a study of cytomegalovirus exposure and HLA in healthy donors (dated by TCRdb to about 2017). For the study in its entirety: In an earlier analysis of approximately 640 of the donors, under 300 Gb of sequence data and just under 120 million unique TCR beta sequences from 150 million to 200 million T cells were reported. The genetic ancestry cluster associated with self-reported Caucasian donors included around four fifths of the approximately 400 genotyped donors. Rather than using new phenotypic data, the later analysis identified candidate immune exposures from TCR beta sequences and from how often those sequences occurred across donors. On average, roughly 240,000 unique TCR beta nucleotide sequences were sequenced per donor among some 430 genotyped donors of the cohort, with 15% to 20% of those sequences being non-productive. The study aimed to test whether cataloging public T cell receptors could reveal signatures of past pathogen exposure. Around 300 gigabases of sequencing data and 80 million or so unique TCR sequences were included in an early release covering several hundred HLA-typed donors. The number of donors typed differed by locus, with about 629-640 for A, B, C, DRB1 and DQB1, 522 for DQA1, 600 to 610 for DPA1, and under 490 for DPB1. Because of strong linkage in the cohort, a few DR-DQ haplotypes were treated as single units for association and clustering. The T cell repertoires of 670 or so subjects were profiled by immunosequencing and related to cytomegalovirus serostatus. An earlier analysis of 587 of the donors used high-throughput TCR beta sequencing to judge whether each TCR beta V gene segment behaved as functional or pseudogenic. All discovery cohort repertoires had been generated using a single sequencing platform. Donor age, sex, ethnicity and CMV serostatus were compiled alongside the repertoire data. To predict cytomegalovirus infection status, the study combined high-throughput TCR immunosequencing, statistical association of individual TCRs with disease status, and machine learning. To study patterns of TCR occurrence, a later analysis re-analyzed previously published TCR beta repertoires from 650 to 750 donors and added high-resolution HLA genotyping. HLA typing included class I and class II loci at four-digit resolution. In a later genetic analysis, genome-wide SNP genotypes for about 65% of the roughly 670 donors were used, and that subset was treated as a discovery cohort. Along with the approximately 700-subject first cohort, a separate validation cohort of 120 different subjects was used. General study outcomes and caveats: Because HLA typing was missing for some donors at each locus, association tests included only the typed subset. Most TCR sequences were observed very rarely across donors, whereas some public TCRs were present in many individuals. In vitro tests confirmed that a few of the cytomegalovirus-associated TCR beta chains recognize cytomegalovirus antigens. The authors suggested that the approach could potentially be generalized to other disease states and immunological phenotypes. According to a later analysis, most CMV-associated TCR beta chains appeared to be HLA-restricted, and the HLA associations seemed to be driven largely by CMV exposure. A later analysis found that HLA-associated TCR beta chains were more clonally expanded and had lower generation probabilities than equally common non-associated chains. Linkage disequilibrium might explain the correlated functional status among segregating V segments, but an unknown experimental factor could not be excluded. Cytomegalovirus status was reported to be diagnosed by the classifier with high specificity and sensitivity in both the original and validation cohorts. When HLA alleles, especially DR and DQ, strongly co-occurred, attributing TCR associations to individual alleles was difficult. In a later analysis, TCR association rates were found to vary across HLA loci, with the most associated TCRs seen for DRB1 alleles and the fewest for HLA-C alleles. The presence/absence analyses assumed that sequencing depth was roughly uniform across donors, and that assumption may not be true. Specific HLA alleles were associated with roughly 17,000 TCR beta sequences at a false discovery rate of 0.05 in a later analysis. The study gave a list of 150 to 200 TCR beta chains associated with cytomegalovirus. According to a later analysis, parvovirus B19, influenza, CMV and Epstein-Barr virus appeared linked to several top co-occurrence clusters. For the cohort, immune exposure information was limited to CMV serostatus. Compared with the approximately 670-donor mean, donors in an Asian-associated ancestry cluster had fewer N-insertions in productive TCRs, according to a later genetic analysis. An association between a missense DCLRE1C variant and V-gene and J-gene trimming of TCR beta chains was found in a later genetic analysis and replicated in an independent cohort. A cluster of highly shared sequence variants was judged likely to be a technical artifact of the sequencing pipeline. This cohort had only TCR beta chains sequenced, and the lack of alpha or paired-chain data limited which features could be detected. A further reported finding was that TCR beta sequences accurately predicted the HLA-A and HLA-B alleles for most subjects in the first cohort. In an earlier analysis of fewer than 750 of the donors, most TCR beta V segments were observed in productive rearrangements about 90% or about 30% of the time, broadly matching IMGT annotations. The 87-base-pair reads could not distinguish some IMGT-functional V segments, including TRBV6-2 and TRBV6-3, so those segments were excluded. The earlier analysis of some 540 of the donors excluded around 17 rarely observed V segments, including chromosome 9 orphons, because counts were too low.

Of note for this clone: What this receptor recognizes is not known. No clone much larger than this one lies a single base away; base qualities are absent.

In total, around 600 healthy bone marrow donors made up the cohort. All cohort members were sampled while nominally healthy, although unrecorded immune exposures were likely present. The donor tested CMV seronegative, placing the donor among the roughly 350 seronegative members of the cohort. Each donor provided a peripheral blood sample, and peripheral blood mononuclear cells were used for TCR beta sequencing. Genomic DNA was extracted from the blood cell samples with the Qiagen DNeasy Blood Extraction Kit. V and J lose 2 bases and 3 bases, and a span of 11 bases separates them. Sequences SGHVS (CDR1) and FNYEAQ (CDR2) are obtained from the germline V gene. Reading from cysteine to phenylalanine, the CDR3 counts 14 amino acids. The entry retains the CDR3 DNA only, 42 bases that are in frame from base 1. The library was obtained by the immunoSEQ multiplex PCR assay. For the multiplex PCR, a mixture combining 60 forward primers for TCR Vbeta segments and 13 reverse primers for TCR Jbeta segments was used. A multiplex PCR assay on genomic DNA amplified the CDR3 region of rearranged TCR beta genes. The Illumina HiSeq System was used to sequence the amplified TCR beta libraries as 87-base-pair reads. Concerning the study's data processing: In a later analysis, tens of millions of unique TCR beta chains were counted across the approximately 670 repertoires, and approximately 9.9 million of these chains were shared by at least two donors. Raw reads were error-corrected and collapsed into unique sequences with a nearest-neighbor algorithm that merged closely related sequences to remove PCR and sequencing errors. V, D and J gene segments were assigned by aligning CDR3 sequences to IMGT reference sequences. For a sequence to be retained, a match of at least six nucleotides to both a V gene segment and a J gene segment was required. A rearrangement counted as productive if the CDR3 had no stop codons and remained in frame with V and J, and every other rearrangement counted as non-productive. Following IMGT convention, CDR3 was defined as the stretch from the second conserved V-encoded cysteine to the conserved J-encoded phenylalanine. The earlier analysis of some 540 of the donors excluded any sequence lacking an unambiguous match to a single V gene segment. An earlier analysis of fewer than 750 of the donors called V segments functional above 56.7% productive rearrangements and segregating when the between-donor standard deviation exceeded 5%. To diagnose cytomegalovirus status from the catalog of TCR beta chain sequences, a statistical classification framework was built. In a later analysis, V and J genes were assigned by comparing TCR nucleotide sequences against IMGT/GENE-DB human TR gene sequences. The TCRdist pipeline was used in a later analysis to assign CDR3 sequences and most-parsimonious VDJ recombination scenarios. A later analysis defined each TCR beta chain by its CDR3 amino acid sequence plus V-gene family, and excluded reads lacking a unique V-gene family. A later analysis removed 592 highly shared, low-generation-probability nucleotide sequences to deal with suspected cross-contamination and a sequencing artifact. A later analysis calculated a clonal expansion index for each public chain from normalized within-repertoire ranks of inferred template counts. A later analysis computed generation probabilities with a VDJ recombination model fitted to out-of-frame rearrangements, and checked the results against IGoR. In a later analysis, hypergeometric tests were used to score TCR-TCR, TCR-HLA and TCR-CMV co-occurrence, with a repertoire-size bias correction applied to TCR pairs. False discovery rates were estimated in a later analysis by permuting HLA or CMV assignments 20 times. In a later analysis, co-occurring TCRs were grouped with DBSCAN, and TCRdist sequence similarity was added when clustering was performed within HLA-allele-positive subsets. For co-occurrence clustering, repertoires with fewer than 30,000 or more than 120,000 public chains were excluded, along with roughly 5 repertoires with anomalous nucleotide sharing. TCRdb mirrors the immuneACCESS table, restricted to in-frame sequences. Some clones are absent from its copies; in checked studies, under half trace to an unresolved V gene, and the reason for the others is unknown. The V and J calls and clone size are taken from that table; D and trimming were inferred from the DNA. This sample holds some 60,000 clones; about four fifths were observed only once. Of the sample, 3% to 4.5% falls within the top ten clones.

The V and J segments used are TRBV7-6 and TRBJ2-7; a tentative D match to TRBD2 spans 6 bases. This clonotype was obtained from a woman aged 40 to 50 in good health and CMV-seronegative. Sequencing used PBMCs. The bases are TGTGCCAGCAGCTTAACGGAGGGGAGCTACGAGCAGTACTTC. The translation is CASSLTEGSYEQYF.